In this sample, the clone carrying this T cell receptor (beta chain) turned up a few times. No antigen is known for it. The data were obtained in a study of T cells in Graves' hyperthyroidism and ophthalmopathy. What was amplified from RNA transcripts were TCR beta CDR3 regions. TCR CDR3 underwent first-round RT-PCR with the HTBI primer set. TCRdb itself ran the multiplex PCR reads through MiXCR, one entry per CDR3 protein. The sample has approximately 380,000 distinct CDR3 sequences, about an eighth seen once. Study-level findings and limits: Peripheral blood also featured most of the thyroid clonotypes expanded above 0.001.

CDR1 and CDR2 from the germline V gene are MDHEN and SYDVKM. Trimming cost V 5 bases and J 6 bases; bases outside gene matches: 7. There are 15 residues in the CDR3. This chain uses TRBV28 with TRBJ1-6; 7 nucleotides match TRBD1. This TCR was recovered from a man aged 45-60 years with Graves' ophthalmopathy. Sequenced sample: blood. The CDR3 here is CASSQRQGSNSPLHF. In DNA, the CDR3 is TGTGCCAGCAGTCAACGACAGGGTAGTAATTCACCCCTCCACTTT.